The rows below give T cell receptor beta chains drawn from one sample of a study of identical twins. TCRdb passed the 5' RACE reads through MiXCR, listing each CDR3 protein once. The sample contains roughly 470,000 distinct CDR3 sequences, approximately 14% of which appear only once. The same sample was also used in a study of yellow fever vaccine responses in identical twins.

Sequencing input: CD4+ T cells sorted from blood. These receptors originate from a woman aged 18-30 years in good health. The CDR3 runs from the conserved cysteine through the conserved F or W. A D gene is named only where the DNA matches it firmly. Not all rows give a size; the values are once, few, many and, for expanded clones, a class.

TRBJ2-1 TRBD1 few TRBV9 CASSVENLGQGGPYNEQFF TGTGCCAGCAGCGTAGAGAACCTAGGACAGGGGGGTCCTTACAATGAGCAGTTCTTC
TRBJ2-1 NA many TRBV20-1 CSARALPREIGNEQFF TGCAGTGCTAGAGCCCTCCCCAGGGAAATAGGAAATGAGCAGTTCTTC
TRBJ2-7 NA NA TRBV20-1 CSARSEGGEQYF TGCAGTGCTAGATCTGAGGGCGGGGAGCAGTACTTC
TRBJ2-1 NA NA TRBV20-1 CSARDSLVRDEQFF TGCAGTGCTAGAGACAGCCTAGTTAGGGATGAGCAGTTCTTC
TRBJ2-5 TRBD2 few TRBV7-8 CASSLATSGGETQYF TGTGCCAGCAGCTTAGCAACTAGCGGGGGGGAGACCCAGTACTTC
TRBJ1-1 NA NA TRBV20-1 CSARKQGEAFF TGCAGTGCTAGGAAACAGGGAGAAGCTTTCTTT
TRBJ2-1 NA NA TRBV11-2 CASSSHRSAQFF TGTGCCAGCAGCTCCCACAGGTCGGCGCAGTTCTTC
TRBJ1-5 TRBD1 NA TRBV28 CASSNRGPDQPQHF TGTGCCAGCAGTAACAGGGGGCCTGATCAGCCCCAGCATTTT
TRBJ2-3 TRBD2 NA TRBV7-2 CASSVVTSGGADTQYF TGTGCCAGCAGCGTCGTCACTAGCGGGGGGGCGGATACGCAGTATTTT
TRBJ2-3 NA few TRBV18 CASSPFAGPDTQYF TGTGCCAGCTCTCCTTTTGCGGGGCCAGATACGCAGTATTTT
TRBJ2-1 NA few TRBV20-1 CSARDSLPPNEQFF TGCAGTGCTAGAGACAGTCTCCCCCCCAATGAGCAGTTCTTC
TRBJ2-7 NA few TRBV20-1 CSARTGSSYEQYF TGCAGTGCTAGGACAGGTTCCTCCTACGAGCAGTACTTC
TRBJ2-1 NA few TRBV11-2 CASSLDLLTSYNEQFF TGTGCCAGCAGCTTAGATCTGTTGACATCTTACAATGAGCAGTTCTTC
TRBJ2-1 TRBD2 NA TRBV20-1 CSARDGGGGRSYNEQFF TGCAGTGCTAGAGATGGCGGGGGGGGGCGCTCCTACAATGAGCAGTTCTTC
TRBJ2-1 TRBD2 few TRBV23-1 CASSQSTSGGVANEQFF TGCGCCAGCAGTCAATCCACGAGCGGGGGAGTCGCCAATGAGCAGTTCTTC
TRBJ2-1 NA few TRBV29-1 CSVVDSRGIREQFF TGCAGCGTGGTAGACTCCCGCGGCATAAGAGAGCAGTTCTTC
TRBJ2-1 TRBD2 NA TRBV6-2/TRBV6-3 CASRIEERESGEQFF TGTGCCAGCAGAATTGAAGAGCGGGAGTCTGGTGAGCAGTTCTTC
TRBJ1-6 NA few TRBV5-5 CASSLDPDSPLHF TGTGCCAGCAGCTTGGATCCTGATTCACCCCTCCACTTT
TRBJ2-7 TRBD1 many TRBV20-1 CSARGFGTGAFEQYF TGCAGTGCTAGAGGGTTTGGGACAGGGGCTTTTGAGCAGTACTTC
TRBJ2-1 TRBD1 NA TRBV19 CASSPQRDRGRYEQFF TGTGCCAGTAGCCCTCAAAGGGACAGGGGGCGATATGAGCAGTTCTTC
TRBJ2-7 NA NA TRBV6-1 CASRPTGFNEQYF TGTGCCAGCAGGCCTACAGGGTTCAACGAGCAGTACTTC
TRBJ2-7 NA many TRBV30 CAWSTRAYEQYF TGTGCCTGGAGTACCAGGGCCTACGAGCAGTACTTC
TRBJ1-1 NA few TRBV28 CASSAGPIEAFF TGTGCCAGCAGCGCCGGACCCATTGAAGCTTTCTTT
TRBJ2-1 NA few TRBV11-2 CASSRRLTSYNEQFF TGTGCCAGCAGCCGAAGACTCACCTCCTACAATGAGCAGTTCTTC
TRBJ1-5 NA NA TRBV5-1 CASSAGNGQPQHF TGCGCCAGCAGCGCAGGGAATGGTCAGCCCCAGCATTTT
TRBJ2-7 TRBD2 NA TRBV3-1 CASSQDAGAPYEQYF TGTGCCAGCAGCCAAGATGCGGGAGCGCCCTACGAGCAGTACTTC
TRBJ2-3 NA NA TRBV20-1 CSASLVVVGSDTQYF TGCAGTGCTAGTTTGGTCGTTGTAGGGTCGGATACGCAGTATTTT
TRBJ1-5 TRBD1 NA TRBV4-3 CASSPTGTANQPQHF TGCGCCAGCAGCCCCACCGGGACAGCTAATCAGCCCCAGCATTTT
TRBJ2-2 TRBD2 once TRBV19 CASMSGENTGELFF TGTGCCAGTATGAGCGGGGAGAACACCGGGGAGCTGTTTTTT
TRBJ2-6 TRBD1 NA TRBV10-3 CAISGGGTGANVLTF TGTGCCATCAGTGGAGGGGGCACTGGGGCCAACGTCCTGACTTTC
TRBJ2-1 NA few TRBV6-5 CASSYPNNEQFF TGTGCCAGCAGTTACCCAAACAATGAGCAGTTCTTC
TRBJ2-1 NA few TRBV2 CASRFITGSYNEQFF TGTGCCAGCCGTTTTATTACAGGCTCCTACAATGAGCAGTTCTTC
TRBJ2-4 NA NA TRBV19 CASSTIFLDKNIQYF TGTGCCAGTAGCACTATATTTCTAGACAAAAACATTCAGTACTTC
TRBJ2-2 NA few TRBV27 CASSLTVGYQNTGELFF TGTGCCAGCAGTCTGACTGTTGGATACCAGAACACCGGGGAGCTGTTTTTT
TRBJ2-1 TRBD2 many TRBV20-1 CSASLLAGAFNEQFF TGCAGTGCTAGTCTACTAGCGGGAGCTTTCAATGAGCAGTTCTTC
TRBJ2-3 TRBD2 NA TRBV5-1 CASSFAGDFTDTQYF TGCGCCAGCAGCTTTGCGGGGGACTTCACAGATACGCAGTATTTT
TRBJ2-1 NA few TRBV7-8 CASSLETAGGQFF TGTGCCAGCAGCTTAGAGACGGCCGGAGGGCAGTTCTTC
TRBJ2-1 TRBD2 many TRBV7-8 CATRGLAGTYNEQFF TGTGCCACCAGAGGGCTAGCGGGGACCTACAATGAGCAGTTCTTC
TRBJ1-5 NA many TRBV5-6 CASSLRTGAGYSNQPQHF TGTGCCAGCAGCTTGCGAACTGGCGCGGGGTATAGCAATCAGCCCCAGCATTTT
TRBJ2-3 NA NA TRBV10-3 CATGLPAGDTQYF TGTGCCACCGGGCTCCCGGCGGGAGATACGCAGTATTTT
TRBJ2-5 NA NA TRBV29-1 CSVRDNGETQYF TGCAGCGTCCGGGACAACGGAGAGACCCAGTACTTC
TRBJ2-7 TRBD2 few TRBV20-1 CSARDAAGGTYEQYF TGCAGTGCTAGAGATGCAGCGGGAGGGACCTACGAGCAGTACTTC
TRBJ2-7 TRBD1 NA TRBV5-5 CASSLLVPGQGVYEQYF TGTGCCAGCAGCTTGTTGGTACCGGGACAGGGGGTTTACGAGCAGTACTTC
TRBJ2-1 NA NA TRBV18 CASSQTRGDEQFF TGTGCCAGCTCACAAACCCGGGGCGATGAGCAGTTCTTC
TRBJ2-3 NA few TRBV9 CASSVGGAAEKAQYF TGTGCCAGCAGCGTAGGGGGGGCCGCTGAGAAGGCGCAGTATTTT
TRBJ2-7 TRBD1 NA TRBV5-1 CASSQPRGGQGPNEQYF TGCGCCAGCAGCCAACCCCGAGGTGGACAGGGGCCAAACGAGCAGTACTTC
TRBJ2-4 NA NA TRBV7-3 CASSPAVGNIQYF TGTGCCAGCAGCCCAGCTGTAGGGAACATTCAGTACTTC
TRBJ2-2 NA few TRBV24-1 CATSDSVQELFF TGTGCCACCAGTGATTCGGTCCAGGAGCTGTTTTTT
TRBJ1-2 TRBD1 many TRBV7-3 CASSLDRGLGYTF TGTGCCAGCAGCCTAGACAGGGGGCTGGGCTACACCTTC
TRBJ2-7 TRBD2 NA TRBV20-1 CSASRAGVSYEQYF TGCAGTGCCTCTCGGGCGGGAGTTTCCTACGAGCAGTACTTC
TRBJ2-1 NA NA TRBV11-2 CASSRGRGGGALNEQFF TGTGCCAGCAGCCGAGGAAGGGGAGGGGGGGCCCTGAATGAGCAGTTCTTC
TRBJ1-1 TRBD1 few TRBV29-1 CSAKGTGLNTEAFF TGCAGCGCAAAGGGGACAGGCCTGAACACTGAAGCTTTCTTT
TRBJ2-1 NA many TRBV12-3/TRBV12-4 CASSPTQGRSNEQFF TGTGCCAGCAGTCCCACACAGGGCCGCTCGAATGAGCAGTTCTTC
TRBJ2-2 TRBD2 NA TRBV7-2 CASSPRASGSGELFF TGTGCCAGCAGCCCTAGGGCTAGCGGGAGTGGGGAGCTGTTTTTT
TRBJ2-3 NA few TRBV30 CAWISATDTQYF TGTGCCTGGATATCAGCCACAGATACGCAGTATTTT
TRBJ2-1 TRBD1 many TRBV6-2/TRBV6-3 CASSPTGTGDMNEQFF TGTGCCAGCAGTCCCACCGGGACAGGGGATATGAATGAGCAGTTCTTC
TRBJ2-4 NA NA TRBV28 CASSLAGSTKNIQYF TGTGCCAGCAGTTTAGCCGGGAGCACCAAAAACATTCAGTACTTC
TRBJ2-3 NA few TRBV15 CATSRTVSTDTQYF TGTGCCACCAGCAGAACGGTGAGCACAGATACGCAGTATTTT
TRBJ2-4 TRBD1 NA TRBV4-3 CASSQAFGTGRLAKNIQYF TGCGCCAGCAGCCAAGCATTTGGGACAGGGCGATTAGCCAAAAACATTCAGTACTTC
TRBJ2-7 TRBD1 NA TRBV7-7 CASSLDSGQGNEQYF TGTGCTAGCAGCTTAGATTCGGGACAGGGTAACGAGCAGTACTTC